This T cell receptor (beta chain) is drawn from a study of T-cell memory formation after mild COVID-19. The wider study: Clusters were largely donor specific.

This clonotype was seen more than once but under ten times. Its antigen remains unidentified. Study-wide results and caveats: The appearance of some responding clones in pre-infection memory suggested that cross-reactive memory joined.

V lost 2 bases, J lost 2 bases, and 8 bases lay in between. Germline V gene data show CDR1 as KGHSH and CDR2 as LQKENI. The CDR3 runs to 14 residues. Each CDR3 protein is one row after TCRdb ran MiXCR on the 5' RACE reads. This sample has some 270,000 distinct CDR3 sequences; approximately 15% occur once, and the top ten carry 2% to 2.5%. The sequence came from an adult woman who had mild COVID-19 (a few samples of this study predate the infection). Cell type and time point are not known. The gene calls are TRBV18 and TRBJ2-3; D unresolved. The specimen sequenced was PBMCs or a T cell subset sorted from them (not recorded which). CDR3 nucleotides: TGTGCCAGCTCACCAGAATTATACACAGATACGCAGTATTTT. Protein product: CASSPELYTDTQYF.